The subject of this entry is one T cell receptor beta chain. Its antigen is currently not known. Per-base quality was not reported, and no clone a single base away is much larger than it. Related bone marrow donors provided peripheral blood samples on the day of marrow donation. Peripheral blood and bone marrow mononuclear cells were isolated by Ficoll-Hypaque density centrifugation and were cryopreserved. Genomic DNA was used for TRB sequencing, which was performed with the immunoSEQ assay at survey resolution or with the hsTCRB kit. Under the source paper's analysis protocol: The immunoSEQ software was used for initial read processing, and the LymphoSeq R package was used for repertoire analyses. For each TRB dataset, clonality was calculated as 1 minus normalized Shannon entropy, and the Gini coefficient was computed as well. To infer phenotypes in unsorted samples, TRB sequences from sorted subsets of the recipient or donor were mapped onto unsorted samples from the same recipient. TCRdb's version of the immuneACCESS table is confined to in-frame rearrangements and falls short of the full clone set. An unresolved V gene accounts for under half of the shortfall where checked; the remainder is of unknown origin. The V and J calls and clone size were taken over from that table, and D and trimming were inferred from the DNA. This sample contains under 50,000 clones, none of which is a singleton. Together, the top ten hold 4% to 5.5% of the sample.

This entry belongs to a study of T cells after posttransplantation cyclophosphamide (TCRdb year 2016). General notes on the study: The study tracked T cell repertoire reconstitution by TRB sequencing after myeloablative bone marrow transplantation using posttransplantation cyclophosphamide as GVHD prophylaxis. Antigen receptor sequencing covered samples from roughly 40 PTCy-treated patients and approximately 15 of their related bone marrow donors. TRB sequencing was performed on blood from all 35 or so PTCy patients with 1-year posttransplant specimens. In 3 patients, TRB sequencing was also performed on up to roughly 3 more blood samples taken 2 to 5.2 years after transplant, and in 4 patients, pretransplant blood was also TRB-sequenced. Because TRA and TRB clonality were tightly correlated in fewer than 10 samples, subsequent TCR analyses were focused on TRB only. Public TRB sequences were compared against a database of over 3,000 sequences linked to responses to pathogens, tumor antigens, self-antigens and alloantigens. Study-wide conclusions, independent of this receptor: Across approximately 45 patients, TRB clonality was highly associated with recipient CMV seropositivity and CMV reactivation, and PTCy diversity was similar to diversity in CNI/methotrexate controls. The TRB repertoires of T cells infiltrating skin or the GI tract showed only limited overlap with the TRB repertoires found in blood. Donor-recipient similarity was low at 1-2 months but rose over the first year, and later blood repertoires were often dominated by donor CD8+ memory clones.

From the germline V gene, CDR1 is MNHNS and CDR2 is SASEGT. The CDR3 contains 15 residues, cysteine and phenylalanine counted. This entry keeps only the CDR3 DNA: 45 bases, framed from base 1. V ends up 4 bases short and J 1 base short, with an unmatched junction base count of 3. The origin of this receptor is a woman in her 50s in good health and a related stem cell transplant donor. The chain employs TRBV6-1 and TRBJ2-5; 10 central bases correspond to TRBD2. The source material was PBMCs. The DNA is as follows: TGTGCCAGCAGTGGACGGACTAGCGGCCAAGAGACCCAGTACTTC. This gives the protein CASSGRTSGQETQYF.